Below are 19 T cell receptor beta chains sequenced from a single sample in a study of metastatic and nonmetastatic thyroid tumors. TCRdb reprocessed the PCR reads via MiXCR. Of around 34,000 clones in the sample, about 19% were seen once. Ahead of thyroid surgery, no patient had received treatment of any kind. What was sequenced was blood. The source is a female donor with papillary thyroid cancer or a benign thyroid nodule (not recorded which). Some clones in this sample may be carry-over from other donors' samples.

Many counts were recorded for this clone. This chain connects TRBV10-3 to TRBJ2-7; 7 nucleotides match TRBD1. There are 17 residues in the CDR3. Trimming cost V 2 bases and J 0 bases; bases outside gene matches: 10. The V gene's germline CDR1 is ENHRY and CDR2 SYGVKD. The CDR3 is CAISEPIPGQSSYEQYF. CDR3 coding DNA: TGTGCCATCAGTGAGCCAATCCCGGGACAGAGCTCCTACGAGCAGTACTTC.

This clone was seen many times. This chain connects TRBV10-3 to TRBJ2-3; TRBD2 might be the D (6 bases). The CDR3 has 11 residues. CDR1 and CDR2 (germline): ENHRY, SYGVKD. CDR3 nucleotides: TGTGCGGCTAGCGGCACAGATACGCAGTATTTT. Translation gives CAASGTDTQYF.

This clone occurred a few times. The chain has TRBV24-1 and TRBJ2-3, with D hard to call. With 2 bases removed from V and 6 bases from J, the gap between germline ends came to 2 bases. The CDR3 contains 11 residues. Germline V gene data show CDR1 as KGHDR and CDR2 as SFDVKD. The chain's CDR3 is CATSDWDTQYF. CDR3 in DNA: TGTGCCACCAGTGATTGGGATACGCAGTATTTT.

V and J are TRBV6-1 and TRBJ1-3; tentatively, D is TRBD1 (6 bases). The germline gives CDR1 MNHNS, CDR2 SASEGT. The CDR3 runs 18 residues. Between the trimmed V and J ends, which lost 4 bases and 3 bases, there was a span of 22 bases. The CDR3 loop reads CASSGTYLNRVFGNTIYF. The CDR3 bases are TGTGCCAGCAGTGGGACCTACTTAAACAGGGTATTTGGAAACACCATATATTTT.

This clone has more than one count but fewer than ten. The chain carries TRBV20-1 and TRBJ2-2; 13 positions agree with TRBD2. Losses at the gene ends were 4 bases for V and 8 bases for J; bases not matched to a gene: 1. Germline CDR1 and CDR2: DFQATT and SNEGSKA (reference sequence). This CDR3 has 13 residues. The CDR3, as DNA: TGCAGTGCTAAGACTAGCGGGAGGGGGGAGCTGTTTTTT. The encoded protein is CSAKTSGRGELFF.

This clone was detected ten times or more. The chain has TRBV14 and TRBJ1-1; D is uncertain. V was shortened by 0 bases and J by 10 bases, with 9 bases between the two germline ends. CDR1 SGHDN and CDR2 FVKESK come from the germline V gene. This CDR3 comprises 12 residues. CDR3 nucleotides: TGTGCCAGCAGCCAAGATCGTGTTCGAGCTTTCTTT. Translated, it gives CASSQDRVRAFF.

This clone was counted at least ten times. DNA of the CDR3: TGTGCCAGCAGCAAAGGAACAGTCTACGAGCAGTACTTC. Protein sequence: CASSKGTVYEQYF. This chain connects TRBV7-9 to TRBJ2-7; no firm D call. Germline-derived CDR1 and CDR2 are SEHNR and FQNEAQ (reference sequence). Trimming stripped 5 bases from V and 3 bases from J, with 11 bases between. This CDR3 has 13 amino acids.

The CDR3 DNA sequence: TGCGCCAGCAGCTTGGGGACAGGTCCCGGGGAGCTGTTTTTT. This sequence encodes CASSLGTGPGELFF. This chain joins TRBV5-1 and TRBJ2-2, with 7 bases identical to TRBD1. V lost 0 bases, J lost 6 bases, and 2 bases stayed unmatched. The CDR3 runs to 14 residues. Germline V CDR1 and CDR2: SGHRS, YFSETQ.

This clone has more than one count but fewer than ten. The chain carries TRBV28 and TRBJ2-2; the D is unclear. The V end lost 6 bases, the J end lost 1 base, and 9 bases lay between the germline ends. This CDR3 has 14 amino acids. Germline values: CDR1 MDHEN, CDR2 SYDVKM. The CDR3 loop is CASSPSLNTGELFF. The CDR3 nucleotides are TGTGCCAGCAGCCCATCCCTGAACACCGGGGAGCTGTTTTTT.

This clone was detected many times. This is likely a read error, given that the CDR3 carries no conserved phenylalanine or tryptophan at its end. The rearrangement joins TRBV3-1 to TRBJ1-1, with D perhaps matching TRBD1 (6 bases). The V end lost 7 bases, the J end lost 2 bases, and 17 bases lay between the germline ends. Germline values: CDR1 LGHDT, CDR2 YNNKEL (reference sequence). The CDR3 is 15 residues long. CDR3 DNA: TGTGCCAGCACAAAGTGGGGGGCTCGAAACACTGAAGCTTTCTCT. This translates into CASTKWGARNTEAFS.

This clone has a count of ten or more. The chain uses TRBV19 and TRBJ2-5; TRBD2 is a possible D gene (5 bases). Per the germline V gene, CDR1 is LNHDA and CDR2 is SQIVND (reference sequence). V lost 5 bases and J lost 1, with 17 bases in between. CDR3 length: 16 amino acids. CDR3 loop: CASSSGLRRGQETQYF. The CDR3 DNA is TGTGCCAGTAGTTCCGGACTGAGACGGGGCCAAGAGACCCAGTACTTC.

This clone was seen only a few times. J is TRBJ2-2 and V is TRBV19, with D uncertain. CDR3 length: 14 amino acids. Trimming took 4 bases from V and 3 from J, leaving 9 bases between them. Germline values: CDR1 LNHDA, CDR2 SQIVND (reference sequence). The CDR3 nucleotides are TGTGCCAGTAGTACCGAAAGGGACACCGGGGAGCTGTTTTTT. Residues: CASSTERDTGELFF.

This clone was observed a few times. The chain has TRBV27 and TRBJ2-2; maybe TRBD1 (6 bases). CDR1 MNHEY and CDR2 SMNVEV come from the germline V gene (reference sequence). The CDR3 is made up of 14 amino acids. V was clipped by 6 bases and J by 2 bases, with 10 bases between them. In DNA form, the CDR3 reads TGTGCCAGCAGCGTACAGGGTAACACCGGGGAGCTGTTTTTT. This gives the protein CASSVQGNTGELFF.

This clone was seen many times. The J gene is TRBJ2-3, the V gene TRBV7-9; D is unresolved. The V gene lost 5 bases and the J gene lost 5 bases, with 17 bases spanning the gap. CDR1 is SEHNR, CDR2 FQNEAQ, per germline (reference sequence). This CDR3 region has 15 residues. The CDR3 nucleotides read TGTGCCAGCAGCAAAGCCCTCGGGCAAGGAGATACGCAGTATTTT. This encodes CASSKALGQGDTQYF.

The chain links TRBV6-1 to TRBJ2-2, with no clear D. This CDR3 is 15 amino acids long. Trimming cost V 3 bases and J 4 bases, with 12 bases left between them. Germline V gives CDR1 MNHNS, CDR2 SASEGT. The CDR3 loop is CASSDKFDFTGELFF. The DNA of the CDR3 is TGTGCCAGCAGTGACAAATTCGATTTCACCGGGGAGCTGTTTTTT.

Ten or more counts support this clone. The V and J genes are TRBV2 and TRBJ2-6; no firm D call. Trimming pared 7 bases from V and 2 bases from J, leaving 9 bases between. The CDR3 has 14 residues. Germline V gene sequence: CDR1 SNHLY, CDR2 FYNNEI. The CDR3 nucleotides are TGTGCCAGCACCAGTTCAGCTGGGGCCAACGTCCTGACTTTC. It yields the protein CASTSSAGANVLTF.

This sequence joins TRBV7-2 and TRBJ2-3, with 8 bases that match TRBD2. Trimming removed 2 bases from V and 6 bases from J; junction bases left unmatched: 4. CDR1 and CDR2 (germline): SGHTA, FQGNSA. The CDR3 sequence is 14 residues long. Here the CDR3 DNA reads TGTGCCAGCAGCTTATCACTAGCGGAGGATACGCAGTATTTT. Translating gives CASSLSLAEDTQYF.

This clone occurred many times. V usage is TRBV20-1 and J usage is TRBJ1-5, with D uncertain. The germline CDR1 and CDR2 sequences are DFQATT and SNEGSKA (reference sequence). This CDR3 is 13 amino acids long. Trimming removed 5 bases at V and 5 bases at J, with 13 bases between. The CDR3, as DNA: TGCAGTGCTGCCCGGGGTATGGATCAGCCCCAGCATTTT. Protein: CSAARGMDQPQHF.

This clone was seen ten or more times. The rearrangement links TRBV12-3 or TRBV12-4 to TRBJ1-4; D might be TRBD1 (5 bases). The CDR3 length is 15 residues. V dropped 2 bases and J dropped 4 bases, with 11 bases sitting between them. CDR3 sequence (DNA): TGTGCCAGCAGTTTATCGGGGCAGTTTAATGAAAAACTGTTTTTT. It encodes CASSLSGQFNEKLFF.